These 27 T cell receptor beta chains originate from one sample sequenced in a study of cytomegalovirus exposure and HLA in healthy donors. Generated by immunoSEQ multiplex PCR, the TCRdb table keeps only in-frame clones and is missing some. The table records more than 45,000 clones, roughly 91% of them present only once. Sequencing used PBMCs. All receptors come from a woman aged 25 to 45 in good health and CMV-seronegative.

The chain is built from TRBV6-5 and TRBJ2-3; TRBD2 might be the D (6 bases). The CDR3 consists of 14 residues. The germline V gene has CDR1 MNHEY and CDR2 SVGAGI. The V gene lost 6 bases and the J gene lost 3 bases, with 13 bases spanning the gap. The CDR3 protein is CASSLGLGTDTQYF. The CDR3 region has the DNA TGTGCCAGCAGCCTGGGACTGGGGACAGATACGCAGTATTTT.

This chain links TRBV6-5 with TRBJ2-7, with 8 bases aligning to TRBD1. Germline CDR1 MNHEY, CDR2 SVGAGI. The ends lost 4 bases at V and 6 bases at J; junction bases unmatched: 8. CDR3 length equals 14 residues. The CDR3 nucleotides are TGTGCCAGCAGTTTACAAGCCACAGGGGGCGAGCAGTACTTC. Amino acid sequence: CASSLQATGGEQYF.

The chain couples TRBV28 to TRBJ2-5; 9 nucleotides agree with TRBD2. The CDR3 length is 17 residues. Per germline, CDR1 MDHEN and CDR2 SYDVKM. After removal of 6 bases from V and 1 base from J, the junction contained 12 bases not matched to a gene. CDR3 DNA sequence: TGTGCCAGCAGCCCCTTTTTTAGCGGGAGCCCCCAAGAGACCCAGTACTTC. Protein sequence: CASSPFFSGSPQETQYF. The whole variable domain, filled in from reference TRBV28 and TRBJ2-5, reads DVKVTQSSRYLVKRTGEKVFLECVQDMDHENMFWYRQDPGLGLRLIYFSYDVKMKEKGDIPEGYSVSREKKERFSLILESASTNQTSMYLCASSPFFSGSPQETQYFGPGTRLLVL.

The chain couples TRBV25-1 to TRBJ2-7; 8 bases fit TRBD2. V lost 4 bases to trimming and J lost 0 bases; unmatched junction nucleotides: 5. This CDR3 has 15 residues. CDR1 and CDR2 from the germline V gene are MGHDK and SYGVNS. The CDR3 spells CASSGRGVSSYEQYF. The CDR3 nucleotides are TGTGCCAGCAGTGGGCGGGGGGTCAGCTCCTACGAGCAGTACTTC.

V is TRBV5-5 and J is TRBJ2-7; the match to TRBD2 covers 11 bases. V lost 0 bases and J lost 5; bases outside the gene matches: 16. In germline, CDR1 is SGHKS, CDR2 YYEKEE (reference sequence). This CDR3 spans 19 amino acids. The CDR3 reads CASSLEGAMSSGRSNEQYF. The CDR3 region has the DNA TGTGCCAGCAGCTTGGAGGGGGCGATGTCTAGCGGGAGGTCTAACGAGCAGTACTTC.

This rearrangement joins TRBV7-2 to TRBJ2-3; 11 nucleotides line up with TRBD2. V lost 3 bases to trimming and J lost 6 bases; unmatched junction nucleotides: 5. The CDR3 has 15 residues. CDR1 and CDR2 (germline): SGHTA, FQGNSA. Here the CDR3 DNA reads TGTGCCAGCAGCTTCACTAGCGGGAGCTGGGATACGCAGTATTTT. Its translation is CASSFTSGSWDTQYF.

J is TRBJ1-1 and V is TRBV6-1; 7 bases are a match to TRBD1. The V gene end was trimmed by 8 bases and the J gene end by 4 bases; junction bases not matched to a gene: 4. This CDR3 is built from 12 residues. Looked up from germline, CDR1 is MNHNS and CDR2 is SASEGT. Here the CDR3 DNA reads TGTGCCAGCGGGGACAGAGTCACTGAAGCTTTCTTT. As protein: CASGDRVTEAFF.

This chain connects TRBV19 to TRBJ1-1, with 8 bases identical to TRBD1. V lost 4 bases and J lost 6; bases outside the gene matches: 4. The CDR3 sequence is 13 residues long. Germline V gene sequence: CDR1 LNHDA, CDR2 SQIVND (reference sequence). CDR3 in amino acids: CASSTDRGAEAFF. CDR3 DNA: TGTGCCAGTAGTACAGACAGGGGTGCTGAAGCTTTCTTT.

The chain joins TRBV5-6 to TRBJ1-4; D perhaps matches TRBD1 (5 bases). Trimming shortened V by 3 bases and J by 7 bases, and 16 bases separated the two germline ends. This CDR3 is 15 amino acids long. Germline values: CDR1 SGHDT, CDR2 YYEEEE. This chain's CDR3 is CASSSAGSGGEKLFF. CDR3 nucleotide sequence: TGTGCCAGCAGCTCTGCCGGGTCCGGGGGTGAAAAACTGTTTTTT.

The chain joins TRBV27 to TRBJ2-2; 9 nucleotides line up with TRBD1. V trimming: 6 bases; J trimming: 3 bases; junction bases outside the gene matches: 5. CDR3 length: 15 residues. Germline assignment: CDR1 MNHEY and CDR2 SMNVEV (reference sequence). CDR3 sequence (DNA): TGTGCCAGCAGGGGAGACAGGGGGTACACCGGGGAGCTGTTTTTT. Its translation: CASRGDRGYTGELFF.

The chain has TRBV11-2 and TRBJ1-1; D is undetermined. The V gene lost 1 base and the J gene lost 6 bases, with 9 bases spanning the gap. The germline V gene has CDR1 SGHAT and CDR2 FQNNGV. The length of the CDR3 is 13 residues. CDR3 sequence reads: CASSLGSFAEAFF. CDR3 coding DNA: TGTGCCAGCAGCTTAGGTTCCTTCGCTGAAGCTTTCTTT.

The V call is TRBV2, the J call TRBJ2-1, with 9 nucleotides matching TRBD2. This CDR3 contains 14 residues. Trimming at V came to 5 bases and at J to 2 bases, leaving 1 base not matched to a gene. The germline V gene encodes CDR1 SNHLY and CDR2 FYNNEI. The DNA for the CDR3 is TGTGCCAGCAGTAGCGGGAGGACCTACAATGAGCAGTTCTTC. Translated, it gives CASSSGRTYNEQFF.

CDR3 bases: TGTGCCAGCAGCGTGGGACTGAGAAGCGAGCAGTACTTC. As protein: CASSVGLRSEQYF. The chain links TRBV9 to TRBJ2-7; D possibly corresponds to TRBD2 (6 bases). This CDR3 comprises 13 residues. Trimming took 2 bases from V and 6 from J, leaving 12 bases between them. Germline V CDR1 and CDR2: SGDLS, YYNGEE. The full variable domain, completed using reference TRBV9 and TRBJ2-7, is DSGVTQTPKHLITATGQRVTLRCSPRSGDLSVYWYQQSLDQGLQFLIQYYNGEERAKGNILERFSAQQFPDLHSELNLSSLELGDSALYFCASSVGLRSEQYFGPGTRLTVT.

The genes are TRBV30 and TRBJ2-3; the D gene is possibly TRBD1 (5 bases). The V and J ends lost 2 bases and 1 base respectively, with 13 bases between them. Germline assignment: CDR1 GTSNPN and CDR2 SVGIG (reference sequence). The CDR3 has 15 residues. The CDR3: CAWSSPGLGTDTQYF. The CDR3 coding sequence is TGTGCCTGGAGTTCACCAGGGCTGGGCACAGATACGCAGTATTTT.

In its sample, this clone was seen a few times. The chain has TRBV25-1 and TRBJ1-2, with no clear D. Germline CDR1 reads MGHDK; CDR2 reads SYGVNS. The V gene lost 9 bases and the J gene lost 1 base, with 12 bases spanning the gap. The CDR3 runs to 13 residues. In nucleotides, the CDR3 is TGTGCCAGGCTGTCAGGCCTTAACTATGGCTACACCTTC. The encoded protein is CARLSGLNYGYTF.

This chain joins TRBV5-1 and TRBJ2-1; D unresolved. CDR1 is SGHRS and CDR2 is YFSETQ in the germline V gene. The CDR3 consists of 11 residues. The ends were cut back, 2 bases at V and 8 bases at J, with 5 bases in the middle. The CDR3 coding sequence is TGCGCCAGCAGCTTAGCCTATGAGCAGTTCTTC. Translated: CASSLAYEQFF.

Concerning this clone: Other DNA sequences in the same sample also yield this CDR3. The genes are TRBV7-3 and TRBJ2-3; 9 positions agree with TRBD1. CDR1 SGHTA and CDR2 FQGTGA come from the germline V gene. The CDR3 loop spans 14 amino acids. Trimming at V came to 6 bases and at J to 5 bases, leaving 6 bases not matched to a gene. The CDR3 DNA sequence: TGTGCCAGCAGTTCCGGGACAGGGAGAGATACGCAGTATTTT. Translation: CASSSGTGRDTQYF.

This chain joins TRBV28 and TRBJ2-7; 7 bases are a match to TRBD1. The junction had 8 bases not matched to a gene; V was cut back by 5 bases and J by 7 bases. Germline V gives CDR1 MDHEN, CDR2 SYDVKM. CDR3 length equals 13 residues. CDR3 in DNA: TGTGCCAGCAGTAATAACAGGGGTTGGGAGCAGTACTTC. Its protein product is CASSNNRGWEQYF.

The chain is built from TRBV5-1 and TRBJ2-5; D perhaps matches TRBD1 (5 bases). The ends were cut back, 4 bases at V and 4 bases at J, with 20 bases in the middle. CDR3 length equals 16 residues. The germline V gene has CDR1 SGHRS and CDR2 YFSETQ. CDR3 in amino acids: CASSNLKGFIRETQYF. In nucleotides, the CDR3 is TGCGCCAGCAGCAACCTAAAGGGGTTTATTCGAGAGACCCAGTACTTC.

The rearrangement joins TRBV30 to TRBJ2-5, with no clear D. Germline V gives CDR1 GTSNPN, CDR2 SVGIG (reference sequence). The ends were cut back, 1 base at V and 3 bases at J, with 9 bases in the middle. The CDR3 has 13 amino acids. The CDR3 loop is CAWSAAEKETQYF. In DNA, the CDR3 is TGTGCCTGGAGTGCGGCGGAGAAAGAGACCCAGTACTTC. Drawing the rest from reference TRBV30 and TRBJ2-5, the complete variable domain is SQTIHQWPATLVQPVGSPLSLECTVEGTSNPNLYWYRQAAGRGLQLLFYSVGIGQISSEVPQNLSASRPQDRQFILSSKKLLLSDSGFYLCAWSAAEKETQYFGPGTRLLVL.

The chain recombines TRBV7-2 with TRBJ2-5, with D tentatively TRBD1 (6 bases). The CDR3 loop spans 14 amino acids. Germline loops: CDR1 SGHTA, CDR2 FQGNSA. V was clipped by 5 bases and J by 2 bases, with 12 bases between them. This CDR3 reads CASSPPGTQETQYF. CDR3 nucleotides: TGTGCCAGCAGCCCTCCCGGGACACAAGAGACCCAGTACTTC.

This clone has only one observation. V is TRBV7-2 and J is TRBJ2-7; 9 bases align to TRBD1. The germline CDR1 and CDR2 sequences are SGHTA and FQGNSA. This CDR3 region has 15 residues. The V segment lost 2 bases and the J segment 5 bases; nucleotides outside the gene matches: 7. For the CDR3, the DNA is TGTGCCAGCAGCTTAACCGGGACAGGGTCCCACGAGCAGTACTTC. Amino acid sequence: CASSLTGTGSHEQYF. Full variable domain (missing parts from reference TRBV7-2 and TRBJ2-7): GAGVSQSPSNKVTEKGKDVELRCDPISGHTALYWYRQSLGQGLEFLIYFQGNSAPDKSGLPSDRFSAERTGGSVSTLTIQRTQQEDSAVYLCASSLTGTGSHEQYFGPGTRLTVT.

This sequence joins TRBV4-3 and TRBJ2-7; TRBD1 matches at 8 bases. V shed 3 bases, J shed 2 bases, and the junction held 6 bases outside the gene matches. This CDR3 contains 15 residues. The germline V gene has CDR1 LGHNA and CDR2 YSLEER. CDR3 in DNA: TGCGCCAGCAGCCACCTGACAGGGGATCCCTACGAGCAGTACTTC. It encodes CASSHLTGDPYEQYF.

The V and J genes are TRBV6-5 and TRBJ2-1; the match to TRBD2 covers 7 bases. The CDR3 loop spans 14 amino acids. Germline V gene sequence: CDR1 MNHEY, CDR2 SVGAGI. V was pared by 2 bases and J by 4 bases, with 2 bases of the junction left unmatched. The CDR3 sequence: CASSYLGGYNEQFF. CDR3 in DNA: TGTGCCAGCAGTTACCTCGGGGGGTACAATGAGCAGTTCTTC.

The V call is TRBV5-1, the J call TRBJ1-1; 9 bases are a match to TRBD1. V shed 3 bases, J shed 6 bases, and the junction held 12 bases outside the gene matches. Germline V gene data show CDR1 as SGHRS and CDR2 as YFSETQ. The CDR3 runs 16 residues. CDR3 sequence reads: CASSWGQGGGGAEAFF. In DNA, the CDR3 is TGCGCCAGCAGCTGGGGACAGGGAGGGGGAGGTGCTGAAGCTTTCTTT. The full variable domain, with the rest looked up from reference TRBV5-1 and TRBJ1-1, is KAGVTQTPRYLIKTRGQQVTLSCSPISGHRSVSWYQQTPGQGLQFLFEYFSETQRNKGNFPGRFSGRQFSNSRSEMNVSTLELGDSALYLCASSWGQGGGGAEAFFGQGTRLTVV.

The rearrangement joins TRBV6-1 to TRBJ2-7; 7 bases fit TRBD2. The CDR3 loop spans 13 amino acids. Trimming cost V 7 bases and J 3 bases; bases outside gene matches: 6. Germline CDR1 reads MNHNS; CDR2 reads SASEGT. The CDR3 region is CASNLGRGYEQYF. The CDR3 region has the DNA TGTGCCAGCAATCTGGGGAGGGGCTACGAGCAGTACTTC.

The chain is built from TRBV19 and TRBJ2-3, with unresolved D. The V end lost 6 bases, the J end lost 1 base, and 11 bases lay between the germline ends. The germline CDR1 and CDR2 sequences are LNHDA and SQIVND (reference sequence). This CDR3 spans 14 amino acids. The CDR3 loop reads CASSRLSGTDTQYF. The CDR3 DNA reads as TGTGCCAGTAGCCGACTCTCTGGCACAGATACGCAGTATTTT.